The 19 T cell receptor beta chains below all came from one sample that was sequenced in a study of cytomegalovirus exposure and HLA in healthy donors. 60 Vbeta and 13 Jbeta primers were used in PCR. The protocol was immunoSEQ multiplex PCR, while the TCRdb copy is restricted to in-frame clones and leaves out a portion. This table holds roughly 120,000 clones, 65% to 85% found once. The sample was PBMCs. Every receptor here comes from a man aged 50-60 years in good health and CMV-seronegative.

The chain has TRBV9 and TRBJ2-1; TRBD2 matches 9 bases. Losses at the gene ends were 4 bases for V and 10 bases for J; bases not matched to a gene: 12. Per germline, CDR1 SGDLS and CDR2 YYNGEE. This CDR3 contains 15 residues. CDR3 bases: TGTGCCAGCAGCACCCTCCGGGGACTAGCTGGGGAGCAGTTCTTC. Residues: CASSTLRGLAGEQFF.

V is TRBV23-1 and J is TRBJ2-6, with TRBD1 matching over 12 bases. TRBV23-1 is given ORF status, its function remaining uncertain. After removal of 7 bases from V and 4 bases from J, the junction contained 11 bases not matched to a gene. This CDR3 region has 18 residues. The CDR3 sequence is CASKTRDRGRRGANVLTF. The CDR3 DNA reads as TGCGCCAGCAAAACCCGGGACAGGGGGCGCAGAGGGGCCAACGTCCTGACTTTC.

The chain combines TRBV6-5 with TRBJ2-7; 10 bases fit TRBD1. Losses at the gene ends were 4 bases for V and 4 bases for J; bases not matched to a gene: 4. The germline CDR1 and CDR2 sequences are MNHEY and SVGAGI. The CDR3 contains 14 residues. The CDR3 sequence: CASSLTGGLYEQYF. In DNA form, the CDR3 reads TGTGCCAGCAGTTTGACAGGGGGCTTGTACGAGCAGTACTTC.

This chain joins TRBV10-2 and TRBJ1-1; the D is unclear. V lost 5 bases and J 7 bases, leaving 14 bases between the germline ends. CDR1 WSHSY and CDR2 SAAADI come from the germline V gene. The CDR3 is 13 amino acids. CDR3 loop: CASSYAEGCEAFF. Here the CDR3 DNA reads TGCGCCAGCAGTTACGCGGAGGGCTGTGAAGCTTTCTTT.

The chain employs TRBV7-9 and TRBJ2-7; a weak D match, TRBD1 (5 bases). CDR3 length: 11 residues. Germline CDR1 SEHNR, CDR2 FQNEAQ (reference sequence). Trimming cost V 0 bases and J 8 bases, with 5 bases left between them. The CDR3: CASSLAGQQYF. DNA of the CDR3: TGTGCCAGCAGCTTAGCGGGGCAGCAGTACTTC.

The V gene is TRBV30, the J gene TRBJ1-6, with D hard to call. The CDR3 is made up of 17 amino acids. V was shortened by 0 bases and J by 8 bases, with 20 bases between the two germline ends. Germline lookup yields CDR1 GTSNPN and CDR2 SVGIG (reference sequence). The CDR3 here is CAWSVLTIGIMDSPLHF. CDR3 bases: TGTGCCTGGAGTGTACTCACGATCGGGATTATGGATTCACCCCTCCACTTT. Full variable domain (remainder filled in from reference TRBV30 and TRBJ1-6): SQTIHQWPATLVQPVGSPLSLECTVEGTSNPNLYWYRQAAGRGLQLLFYSVGIGQISSEVPQNLSASRPQDRQFILSSKKLLLSDSGFYLCAWSVLTIGIMDSPLHFGNGTRLTVT.

The chain couples TRBV6-5 to TRBJ1-2; D possibly corresponds to TRBD1 (5 bases). V lost 5 bases and J 3 bases, leaving 16 bases between the germline ends. CDR1 is MNHEY and CDR2 is SVGAGI in the germline V gene. The CDR3 sequence is 15 residues long. The CDR3 region has the DNA TGTGCCAGCAGTAGACGAGCGACAGACTACTATGGCTACACCTTC. It yields the protein CASSRRATDYYGYTF.

The rearrangement uses TRBV6-5 and TRBJ1-5, with D maybe TRBD1 (5 bases). Deletions cut 5 bases from V and 6 bases from J, with 11 bases between. The CDR3 totals 13 residues. The germline gives CDR1 MNHEY, CDR2 SVGAGI. The CDR3 loop is CASSRVQGQPQHF. CDR3 in DNA: TGTGCCAGCAGTAGAGTGCAGGGTCAGCCCCAGCATTTT.

The chain has TRBV5-6 and TRBJ2-5, with a tentative D call TRBD2 (6 bases). Trimming shortened V by 0 bases and J by 9 bases, and 9 bases separated the two germline ends. The CDR3 loop spans 12 amino acids. Germline V lookup: CDR1 SGHDT, CDR2 YYEEEE. CDR3 coding DNA: TGTGCCAGCAGCTTGGGCCCGGGGGCCCAGTACTTC. Encoded protein: CASSLGPGAQYF.

The chain recombines TRBV5-4 with TRBJ2-3, with 12 positions matching TRBD2. The germline CDR1 and CDR2 sequences are SGHNT and YYREEE (reference sequence). The CDR3 runs 17 residues. With 2 bases clipped from V and 2 bases from J, the junction kept 6 bases outside the gene matches. CDR3 region: CASSFWTSGILTDTQYF. The CDR3 coding sequence is TGTGCCAGCAGCTTCTGGACTAGCGGGATCCTCACAGATACGCAGTATTTT. Complete variable domain (other parts from reference TRBV5-4 and TRBJ2-3): ETGVTQSPTHLIKTRGQQVTLRCSSQSGHNTVSWYQQALGQGPQFIFQYYREEENGRGNFPPRFSGLQFPNYSSELNVNALELDDSALYLCASSFWTSGILTDTQYFGPGTRLTVL.

The chain employs TRBV7-2 and TRBJ2-7, with 8 bases that match TRBD2. Germline lookup yields CDR1 SGHTA and CDR2 FQGNSA. The length of the CDR3 is 14 residues. V shed 2 bases, J shed 6 bases, and the junction held 6 bases outside the gene matches. CDR3 DNA: TGTGCCAGCAGCTTACCGGGAGGGCTCCGCGAGCAGTACTTC. It yields the protein CASSLPGGLREQYF.

The chain employs TRBV15 and TRBJ1-4; a weak D match, TRBD1 (6 bases). This CDR3 has 16 amino acids. The V and J ends lost 6 bases and 5 bases respectively, with 19 bases between them. Germline loops: CDR1 LNHNV, CDR2 YYDKDF (reference sequence). The CDR3 protein is CATSMKKGQWNEKLFF. CDR3 nucleotides: TGTGCCACCAGTATGAAAAAAGGACAGTGGAATGAAAAACTGTTTTTT.

The gene calls are TRBV9 and TRBJ2-3, with D maybe TRBD2 (5 bases). V dropped 2 bases and J dropped 3 bases, with 10 bases sitting between them. CDR1 SGDLS and CDR2 YYNGEE come from the germline V gene. CDR3 size: 14 residues. The CDR3 is CASSVQSGTDTQYF. CDR3 DNA: TGTGCCAGCAGCGTCCAATCGGGGACAGATACGCAGTATTTT.

This clone was detected once. The chain couples TRBV7-2 to TRBJ1-1; D ambiguous. The V end was cut by 5 bases, the J end by 7 bases, with 11 bases between. CDR1 is SGHTA and CDR2 is FQGNSA in the germline V gene. The CDR3 has 12 residues. The CDR3 reads CASSPAVLEAFF. The CDR3 DNA reads TGTGCCAGCAGCCCCGCGGTACTTGAAGCTTTCTTT. Filled out from reference TRBV7-2 and TRBJ1-1, the complete variable domain reads GAGVSQSPSNKVTEKGKDVELRCDPISGHTALYWYRQSLGQGLEFLIYFQGNSAPDKSGLPSDRFSAERTGGSVSTLTIQRTQQEDSAVYLCASSPAVLEAFFGQGTRLTVV.

V gene TRBV6-5 combines with J gene TRBJ2-7; D might be TRBD1 (5 bases). CDR3 length: 13 amino acids. V was cut by 0 bases and J by 12 bases, with 15 bases left in between. The germline V gene has CDR1 MNHEY and CDR2 SVGAGI. The CDR3 reads CASSYSNQGPRYF. The CDR3 DNA is TGTGCCAGCAGTTACTCGAATCAGGGCCCGCGGTACTTC.

This clone has more than one count but fewer than ten. This chain connects TRBV10-3 to TRBJ1-1, with TRBD1 matching over 7 bases. Germline values: CDR1 ENHRY, CDR2 SYGVKD. This CDR3 is 14 amino acids long. The V gene end was trimmed by 4 bases and the J gene end by 3 bases; junction bases not matched to a gene: 5. The CDR3 sequence is CAISASGGDTEAFF. Written as DNA, the CDR3 is TGTGCCATCAGTGCGTCAGGGGGGGACACTGAAGCTTTCTTT.

The J gene is TRBJ2-3, the V gene TRBV7-9; D gene ambiguous. This CDR3 is built from 14 residues. The V gene's germline CDR1 is SEHNR and CDR2 FQNEAQ (reference sequence). Trimming pared 1 base from V and 2 bases from J, leaving 7 bases between. The CDR3 nucleotides read TGTGCCAGCAGCTTAGGCGGAAACACAGATACGCAGTATTTT. This sequence encodes CASSLGGNTDTQYF.

The rearrangement links TRBV9 to TRBJ1-1; D unresolved. Germline CDR1 reads SGDLS; CDR2 reads YYNGEE. The CDR3 is made up of 14 amino acids. Trimming shortened V by 2 bases and J by 3 bases, and 11 bases separated the two germline ends. The CDR3 coding sequence is TGTGCCAGCAGCGTGGGTAGACTTGACACTGAAGCTTTCTTT. Translation: CASSVGRLDTEAFF.

V is TRBV30 and J is TRBJ2-1; no definite D call. Germline V gene lookup returns CDR1 GTSNPN and CDR2 SVGIG (reference sequence). Deletions cut 8 bases from V and 9 bases from J, with 17 bases between. CDR3 length: 12 residues. The CDR3 DNA is TGTGCCCGATCCTATGGGCCATTTGAGCAGTTCTTC. Its translation is CARSYGPFEQFF.